The source of this T cell receptor (beta chain) is a study of CXCR3-negative and CXCR3-positive naive CD8 T cells. Broader study findings: Much lower diversity was found in memory CD8+ cells, while both naive subsets had comparably high diversity.

UMI-tagged TRB cDNA libraries were built via 5' RACE. TCRdb re-called the 5' RACE reads; one entry per CDR3 protein, DNA not given. The sample has around 140,000 distinct CDR3 sequences. CDR1 MNHEY and CDR2 SMNVEV come from the germline V gene (reference sequence). The CDR3 extends over 13 amino acids. Points on this clonotype: The target antigen is unknown.

This receptor was taken from a human donor in good health. Some clones in this sample may be carry-over from other donors' samples. V usage is TRBV27 and J usage is TRBJ2-5. The specimen was naive CXCR3- CD8+ T cells from blood. Subset indicated: CD45RO-CCR7+CD27+CD95- naive CD8+ T cells lacking CXCR3 (TNR3-). CDR3 amino acids: CASSFRDQETQYF.